These 5 T cell receptor beta chains share one sample of origin, sequenced in a study of sequential checkpoint blockade in melanoma. The treatment: randomized to nivolumab then ipilimumab (arm A) or the reverse (arm B). TCRdb keeps only in-frame clones here, not all; method: immunoSEQ multiplex PCR. The table lists some 22,000 clones, around 25% of them singletons. The material was tumor tissue (inferred from file names), obtained from a patient given nivolumab and ipilimumab in sequence. The receptors were sampled from a human donor with melanoma.

This clone is deemed medium-sized. The V and J genes are TRBV11-3 and TRBJ2-7; a possible D gene is TRBD1 (5 bases). The CDR3 extends over 14 amino acids. The germline gives CDR1 SGHNT, CDR2 YENEEA. V lost 3 bases and J lost 10, with 19 bases in between. The CDR3 region has the DNA TGTGCCAGCAGCTTGGGTTGGGGCGACCCCGAACAGTACTTC. Its protein product is CASSLGWGDPEQYF.

The V call is TRBV28, the J call TRBJ1-4; D not certain. V gave up 4 bases and J gave up 5 bases, with 8 bases separating them. This CDR3 spans 13 amino acids. The germline CDR1 and CDR2 sequences are MDHEN and SYDVKM. In nucleotides, the CDR3 is TGTGCCAGCAGTTCGCGGGAGAATGAAAAACTGTTTTTT. Translation: CASSSRENEKLFF.

This chain uses TRBV19 with TRBJ1-1; 7 positions match TRBD1. The germline V gene has CDR1 LNHDA and CDR2 SQIVND (reference sequence). There are 13 residues in the CDR3. V dropped 7 bases and J dropped 3; count of bases not matched to a gene: 5. CDR3 loop: CASIHRGDTEAFF. The CDR3, as DNA: TGTGCCAGTATCCACAGGGGAGACACTGAAGCTTTCTTT.

DNA of the CDR3: TGTGCCACCAGCAGAAAAGTGGGTGAGGTCGGGGAGCTGTTTTTT. This translates into CATSRKVGEVGELFF. This chain joins TRBV15 and TRBJ2-2; D is undetermined. The CDR3 has 15 residues. V was clipped by 2 bases and J by 7 bases, with 14 bases between them. Germline CDR1 reads LNHNV; CDR2 reads YYDKDF (reference sequence).

This clone occurred a few times. This sequence joins TRBV6-8 and TRBJ2-2, with 12 bases lining up with TRBD2. The junction had 7 bases not matched to a gene; V was cut back by 5 bases and J by 6 bases. The CDR3 is made up of 16 amino acids. CDR1 and CDR2 (germline): MNHGY, SAAAGT. The CDR3 region has the DNA TGTGCCAGCAGTGACGAGACTAGCGGGAGTGCCGGGGAGCTGTTTTTT. Encoded protein: CASSDETSGSAGELFF.